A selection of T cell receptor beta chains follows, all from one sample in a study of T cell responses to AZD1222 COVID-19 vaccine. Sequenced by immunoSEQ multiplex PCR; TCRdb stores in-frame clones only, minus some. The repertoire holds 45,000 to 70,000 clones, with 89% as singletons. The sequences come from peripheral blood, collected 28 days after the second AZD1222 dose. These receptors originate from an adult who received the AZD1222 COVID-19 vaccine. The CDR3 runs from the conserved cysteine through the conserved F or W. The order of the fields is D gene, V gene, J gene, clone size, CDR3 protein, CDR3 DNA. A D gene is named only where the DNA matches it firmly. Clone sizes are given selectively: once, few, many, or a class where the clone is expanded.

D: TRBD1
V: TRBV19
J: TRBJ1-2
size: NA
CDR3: CASSIGDSVYGYTF
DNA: TGTGCCAGTAGTATAGGGGACAGCGTCTACGGCTACACCTTC

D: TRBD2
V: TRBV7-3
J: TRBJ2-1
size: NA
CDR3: CASSFNPGSVAGGQQFF
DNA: TGTGCCAGCAGCTTCAACCCCGGGTCGGTAGCGGGAGGGCAGCAGTTCTTC

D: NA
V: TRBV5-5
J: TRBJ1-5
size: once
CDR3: CASSLIGRNQPQHF
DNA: TGTGCCAGCAGCTTGATTGGCAGGAATCAGCCCCAGCATTTT

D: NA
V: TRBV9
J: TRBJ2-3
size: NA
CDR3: CASSVLSSPTDTQYF
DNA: TGTGCCAGCAGCGTATTGAGTTCGCCCACAGATACGCAGTATTTT

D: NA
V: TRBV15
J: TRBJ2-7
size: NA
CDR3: CATSRDRGGYEQYF
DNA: TGTGCCACCAGCAGAGATCGGGGAGGCTACGAGCAGTACTTC

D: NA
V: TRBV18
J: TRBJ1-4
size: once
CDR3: CASSPLGGNEKLFF
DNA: TGTGCCAGCTCACCACTTGGGGGTAATGAAAAACTGTTTTTT

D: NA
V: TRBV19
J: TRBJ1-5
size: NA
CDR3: CASSTVHREGNQPQHF
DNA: TGTGCCAGTAGTACCGTGCACAGGGAGGGCAATCAGCCCCAGCATTTT

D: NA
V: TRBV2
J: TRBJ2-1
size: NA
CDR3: CASRQVVQFF
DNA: TGTGCCAGCAGGCAGGTGGTGCAGTTCTTC

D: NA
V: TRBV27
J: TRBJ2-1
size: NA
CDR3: CASRIEGGSAYNEQFF
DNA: TGTGCCAGCAGAATCGAGGGTGGGTCTGCGTACAATGAGCAGTTCTTC

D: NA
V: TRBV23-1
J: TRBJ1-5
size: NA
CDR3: CASSSGFHNQPQHF
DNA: TGCGCCAGCAGTTCCGGGTTCCACAATCAGCCCCAGCATTTT

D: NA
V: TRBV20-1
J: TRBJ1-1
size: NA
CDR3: CSAHENTEAFF
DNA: TGCAGTGCTCACGAGAACACTGAAGCTTTCTTT

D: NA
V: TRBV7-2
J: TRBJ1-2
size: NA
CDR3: CASSLSPSGGYTF
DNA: TGTGCCAGCAGCTTATCGCCGAGTGGCGGCTACACCTTC

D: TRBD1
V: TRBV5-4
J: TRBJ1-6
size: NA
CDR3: CASRFAQGTDSPLHF
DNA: TGTGCCAGCAGATTCGCACAGGGGACAGATTCACCCCTCCACTTT

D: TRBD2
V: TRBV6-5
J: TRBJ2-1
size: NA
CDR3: CASTRGGNNEQFF
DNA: TGTGCCAGCACCCGGGGAGGGAACAATGAGCAGTTCTTC

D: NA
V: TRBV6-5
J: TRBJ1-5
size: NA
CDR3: CASRVGGSQPQHF
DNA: TGTGCCAGCAGAGTGGGGGGAAGTCAGCCCCAGCATTTT

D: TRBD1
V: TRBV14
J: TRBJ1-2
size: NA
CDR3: CASSLSGTGGWGYTF
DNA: TGTGCCAGCAGCCTTTCCGGGACAGGGGGCTGGGGCTACACCTTC

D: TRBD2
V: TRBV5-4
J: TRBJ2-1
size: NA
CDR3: CASSFPAGASYNEQFF
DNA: TGTGCCAGCAGCTTCCCTGCGGGAGCTTCCTACAATGAGCAGTTCTTC

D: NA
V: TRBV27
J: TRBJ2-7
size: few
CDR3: CASSLNSAAYEQYF
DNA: TGTGCCAGCAGTTTGAACTCAGCCGCCTACGAGCAGTACTTC

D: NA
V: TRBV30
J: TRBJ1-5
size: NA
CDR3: CAWSRSQARNQPQHF
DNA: TGTGCCTGGAGTCGGTCCCAGGCGAGAAATCAGCCCCAGCATTTT

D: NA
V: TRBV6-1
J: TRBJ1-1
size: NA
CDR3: CASSDPGGALGEAFF
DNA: TGTGCCAGCAGTGACCCCGGTGGGGCCCTTGGGGAAGCTTTCTTT

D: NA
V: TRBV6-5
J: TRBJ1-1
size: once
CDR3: CASSYSADTEAFF
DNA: TGTGCCAGCAGTTACTCGGCCGACACTGAAGCTTTCTTT

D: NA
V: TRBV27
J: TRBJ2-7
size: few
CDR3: CASSLTGGEQYF
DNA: TGTGCCAGCAGTTTAACAGGCGGGGAGCAGTACTTC

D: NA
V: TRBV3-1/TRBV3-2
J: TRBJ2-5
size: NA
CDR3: CASSGRGNRRSQETQYF
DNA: TGTGCCAGCTCTGGTAGAGGTAATAGAAGATCCCAAGAGACCCAGTACTTC

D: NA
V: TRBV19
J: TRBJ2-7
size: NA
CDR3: CASSAGNSYEQYF
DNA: TGTGCCAGTAGTGCGGGGAACTCCTACGAGCAGTACTTC

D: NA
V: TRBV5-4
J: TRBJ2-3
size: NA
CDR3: CASSLAWAAFTDTQYF
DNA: TGTGCCAGCAGCTTGGCTTGGGCGGCGTTCACAGATACGCAGTATTTT

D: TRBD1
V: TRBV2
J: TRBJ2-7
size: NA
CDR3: CASTQGAQNEQYF
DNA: TGTGCCAGCACCCAGGGGGCGCAGAACGAGCAGTACTTC

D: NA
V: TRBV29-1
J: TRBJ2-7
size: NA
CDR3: CSVVVGAGSSYEQYF
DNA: TGCAGCGTTGTAGTGGGAGCAGGGAGCTCCTACGAGCAGTACTTC

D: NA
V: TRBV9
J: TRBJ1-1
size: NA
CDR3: CASSVGSLNTEAFF
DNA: TGTGCCAGCAGCGTAGGGTCACTCAACACTGAAGCTTTCTTT

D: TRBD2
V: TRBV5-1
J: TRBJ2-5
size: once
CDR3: CASSRTSGREETQYF
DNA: TGCGCCAGCTCGAGGACTAGCGGGAGGGAAGAGACCCAGTACTTC

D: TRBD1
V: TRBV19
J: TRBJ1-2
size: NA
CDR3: CASSEQGARGYTF
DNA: TGTGCCAGTAGCGAACAGGGGGCAAGGGGCTACACCTTC

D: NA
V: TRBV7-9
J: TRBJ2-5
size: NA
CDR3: CASSFVGGGETQYF
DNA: TGTGCCAGCAGCTTCGTCGGGGGAGGAGAGACCCAGTACTTC

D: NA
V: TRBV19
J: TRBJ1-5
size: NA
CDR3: CASTGRRGNQPQHF
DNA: TGTGCCAGTACAGGGAGAAGAGGCAATCAGCCCCAGCATTTT

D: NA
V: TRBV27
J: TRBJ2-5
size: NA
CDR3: CASSLIDQETQYF
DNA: TGTGCCAGCAGTTTAATAGACCAAGAGACCCAGTACTTC

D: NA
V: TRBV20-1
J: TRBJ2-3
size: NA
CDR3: CSAGGARTDTQYF
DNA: TGCAGTGCTGGTGGCGCACGCACAGATACGCAGTATTTT

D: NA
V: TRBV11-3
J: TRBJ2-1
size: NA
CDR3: CASSLPGGYNEQFF
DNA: TGTGCCAGCAGCTTGCCAGGGGGGTACAATGAGCAGTTCTTC

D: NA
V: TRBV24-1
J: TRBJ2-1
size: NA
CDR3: CATSDLSLANANEQFF
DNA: TGTGCCACCAGTGATTTGAGTCTAGCTAACGCCAATGAGCAGTTCTTC

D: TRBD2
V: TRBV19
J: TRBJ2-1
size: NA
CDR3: CASSSRAGGGYNEQFF
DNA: TGTGCCAGTAGTTCGCGAGCGGGAGGAGGTTACAATGAGCAGTTCTTC

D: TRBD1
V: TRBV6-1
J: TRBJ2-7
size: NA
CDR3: CASSEGKNRPGTGVDEQYF
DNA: TGTGCCAGCAGTGAAGGGAAGAATCGGCCCGGGACAGGGGTGGACGAGCAGTACTTC

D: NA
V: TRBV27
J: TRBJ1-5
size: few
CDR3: CASSLSDSNQPQHF
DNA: TGTGCCAGCAGTTTATCAGATAGCAATCAGCCCCAGCATTTT

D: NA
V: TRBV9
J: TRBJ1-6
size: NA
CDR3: CASSVGDRSPLHF
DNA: TGTGCCAGCAGCGTTGGGGATAGGTCACCCCTCCACTTT

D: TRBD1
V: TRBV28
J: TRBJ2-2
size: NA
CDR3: CASSPADRVNTGELFF
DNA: TGTGCCAGCAGTCCAGCCGACAGGGTGAACACCGGGGAGCTGTTTTTT

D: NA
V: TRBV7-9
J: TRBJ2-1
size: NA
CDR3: CASSLRSEQFF
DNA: TGTGCCAGCAGCCTTCGAAGCGAGCAGTTCTTC

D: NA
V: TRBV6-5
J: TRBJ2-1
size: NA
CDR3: CASTSRQGRGEQFF
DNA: TGTGCCAGCACCTCAAGGCAGGGAAGGGGTGAGCAGTTCTTC

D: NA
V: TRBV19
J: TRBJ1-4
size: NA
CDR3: CASSIQTSPWELFF
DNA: TGTGCCAGTAGTATACAGACCTCCCCGTGGGAACTGTTTTTT

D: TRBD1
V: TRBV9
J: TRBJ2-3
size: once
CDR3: CASSAGTGGTDTQYF
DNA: TGTGCCAGCAGCGCGGGGACAGGGGGGACAGATACGCAGTATTTT

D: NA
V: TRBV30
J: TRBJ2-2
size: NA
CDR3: CAWSFLVGELFF
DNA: TGTGCCTGGAGTTTTTTAGTCGGGGAGCTGTTTTTT

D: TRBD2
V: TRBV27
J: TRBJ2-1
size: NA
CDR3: CASSLASGRAGEQFF
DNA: TGTGCCAGCAGTTTGGCTAGCGGGAGGGCCGGTGAGCAGTTCTTC

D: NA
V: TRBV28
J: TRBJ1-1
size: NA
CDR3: CASSERTSPSKAFF
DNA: TGTGCCAGCAGTGAACGGACTAGCCCCTCTAAAGCTTTCTTT

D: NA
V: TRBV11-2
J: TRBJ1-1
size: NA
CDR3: CASSFKGEVPAFF
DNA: TGTGCCAGCAGCTTCAAAGGGGAAGTTCCGGCTTTCTTT

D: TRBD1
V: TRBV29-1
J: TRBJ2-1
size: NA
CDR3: CSVLGQGLTYNEQFF
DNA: TGCAGCGTCCTCGGACAGGGCTTAACCTACAATGAGCAGTTCTTC

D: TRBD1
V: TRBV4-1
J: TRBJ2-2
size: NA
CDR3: CASSHHRQGSTGELFF
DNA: TGCGCCAGCAGCCACCATAGACAGGGTAGCACCGGGGAGCTGTTTTTT

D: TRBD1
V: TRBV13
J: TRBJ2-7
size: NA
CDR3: CASSWSGTGGSYEQYF
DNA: TGTGCCAGCAGCTGGTCCGGGACAGGGGGCAGCTACGAGCAGTACTTC